A selection of T cell receptor beta chains follows, all from one sample in a study of cytomegalovirus exposure and HLA in healthy donors. Method: immunoSEQ multiplex PCR; TCRdb's copy keeps in-frame clones and lacks some. The profile covers about 220,000 clones, with around 76% appearing a single time and roughly 0.62% taken by the ten largest. Material: PBMCs. Receptors were obtained from a man younger than 35 in good health and CMV-seronegative. CDR3s include the opening cysteine and the closing phenylalanine or tryptophan. D genes are given only for firm matches. Rows may omit the clone size; those that give it use once, few, many or a size class.

>.|TRBJ1-2|TRBV7-9|once
CASSLARGLSATNYGYTF
TGTGCCAGCAGCTTAGCGAGAGGACTCTCTGCCACTAACTATGGCTACACCTTC
>.|TRBJ1-1|TRBV13|.
CASSPNPGTEAFF
TGTGCCAGCAGCCCCAATCCGGGCACTGAAGCTTTCTTT
>TRBD1|TRBJ1-3|TRBV28|.
CASRTGGMAGNTIYF
TGTGCCAGCAGGACAGGGGGAATGGCCGGAAACACCATATATTTT
>.|TRBJ2-1|TRBV7-8|.
CASSLGGGHSDYNEQFF
TGTGCCAGCAGCTTAGGGGGGGGGCATTCGGACTACAATGAGCAGTTCTTC
>.|TRBJ1-2|TRBV6-1|.
CASSEGDRFYGYTF
TGTGCCAGCAGTGAAGGTGACAGATTCTATGGCTACACCTTC
>TRBD1|TRBJ2-7|TRBV27|.
CASSSGTNPGQGREQYF
TGTGCCAGCAGTTCCGGAACGAACCCGGGACAGGGGCGGGAGCAGTACTTC
>.|TRBJ2-7|TRBV7-2|.
CASSLSGYYEQYF
TGTGCCAGCAGCTTGTCAGGTTACTACGAGCAGTACTTC
>.|TRBJ1-1|TRBV29-1|.
CSVGSPLLEGDAYAFF
TGCAGCGTTGGATCCCCTCTATTGGAGGGTGATGCCTACGCTTTCTTT
>.|TRBJ2-2|TRBV6-5|.
CASGGPWGTGELFF
TGTGCCAGCGGAGGTCCATGGGGCACCGGGGAGCTGTTTTTT
>.|TRBJ2-7|TRBV4-1|once
CASSPRDGAYEQYF
TGCGCCAGCAGCCCGCGGGACGGGGCCTACGAGCAGTACTTC
>TRBD1|TRBJ1-4|TRBV10-3|.
CATRRGTGDEKLFF
TGTGCCACTAGGAGGGGGACAGGGGATGAAAAACTGTTTTTT
>.|TRBJ2-3|TRBV7-9|.
CALALMEGAYTQYF
TGTGCCCTCGCCCTGATGGAGGGCGCCTATACGCAGTATTTT